A selection of T cell receptor beta chains follows, all from one sample in a study of shared clonotypes between healthy human individuals. This table comes from immunoSEQ multiplex PCR, and its TCRdb copy is limited to in-frame clones, with some not included. This table has a few hundred thousand clones, 70% to 85% appearing once. The specimen sequenced was PBMCs. All receptors come from a middle-aged woman in good health. Some clones in this sample may be carry-over from other donors' samples. The CDR3 runs from the conserved cysteine through the conserved F or W. The D gene is left open where the match is weak. Clone size is shown for a subset of rows, as once, few, many or a class of expanded clone.

cdr3_aa	cdr3_nt	d_call	v_call	j_call	clone_size
CASSWTDTYNEQFF	TGTGCCAGCAGCTGGACCGACACGTACAATGAGCAGTTCTTC	-	TRBV7-8	TRBJ2-1	-
CASSPGSRGEQFF	TGTGCCAGCAGCCCCGGGAGCCGGGGGGAGCAGTTCTTC	-	TRBV11-2	TRBJ2-1	-
CASRRQGIYGYTF	TGTGCCAGCAGACGACAGGGAATTTACGGCTACACCTTC	TRBD1	TRBV28	TRBJ1-2	few
CATTPGLAGGEQYF	TGTGCCACCACCCCGGGACTAGCGGGGGGCGAGCAGTACTTC	TRBD2	TRBV5-4	TRBJ2-7	-
CASSSTGRQPQHF	TGTGCCAGCAGTAGTACAGGGAGGCAGCCCCAGCATTTT	-	TRBV27	TRBJ1-5	-
CASSPLGSRYEQYF	TGTGCCAGCTCACCACTCGGGAGTAGGTACGAGCAGTACTTC	-	TRBV18	TRBJ2-7	-
CASSDVSSTDTQYF	TGCGCCAGCAGTGATGTATCTAGCACAGATACGCAGTATTTT	-	TRBV10-2	TRBJ2-3	-
CASSISNTEAFF	TGTGCCAGTAGTATATCGAACACTGAAGCTTTCTTT	-	TRBV19	TRBJ1-1	-
CAKGAGLGRGNEKLFF	TGTGCCAAAGGGGCAGGCCTGGGGAGAGGCAATGAAAAACTGTTTTTT	-	TRBV7-9	TRBJ1-4	-
CASSLVGYPSDTQYF	TGTGCCAGCAGCTTAGTCGGCTATCCCTCAGATACGCAGTATTTT	-	TRBV7-2	TRBJ2-3	-
CASSVRDWSNQPQHF	TGCGCCAGCAGCGTACGGGACTGGAGCAATCAGCCCCAGCATTTT	-	TRBV4-1	TRBJ1-5	-
CASNFRGQGGDEQYF	TGTGCCAGCAACTTCCGGGGACAGGGCGGCGACGAGCAGTACTTC	TRBD1	TRBV5-5	TRBJ2-7	many
CAISESESGYNEQFF	TGTGCCATCAGTGAGTCGGAGTCGGGCTACAATGAGCAGTTCTTC	-	TRBV10-3	TRBJ2-1	-
CASSLKVGFGKNEQFF	TGTGCCAGCAGCTTAAAAGTGGGCTTCGGGAAAAATGAGCAGTTCTTC	-	TRBV5-4	TRBJ2-1	-
CAIRTGTGDMTEAFF	TGTGCCATCAGGACCGGGACAGGGGATATGACTGAAGCTTTCTTT	TRBD1	TRBV10-3	TRBJ1-1	-
CASSHRTDTQYF	TGTGCCAGCAGTCACCGCACAGATACGCAGTATTTT	-	TRBV27	TRBJ2-3	-
CASSLDPAGSTDTQYF	TGCGCCAGCAGCTTGGATCCAGCGGGAAGCACAGATACGCAGTATTTT	TRBD2	TRBV5-1	TRBJ2-3	-
CASSQDNLPTSSYEQYF	TGTGCCAGCAGCCAAGATAATCTTCCTACTAGCTCCTACGAGCAGTACTTC	-	TRBV4-2	TRBJ2-7	-
CASTNPGWLAGVGETQYF	TGTGCCAGCACAAACCCCGGATGGCTAGCGGGAGTCGGAGAGACCCAGTACTTC	TRBD2	TRBV28	TRBJ2-5	-
CASSLSRQLYSNQPQHF	TGTGCCAGCAGTTTATCGCGACAGCTGTATAGCAATCAGCCCCAGCATTTT	-	TRBV27	TRBJ1-5	once
CASSLVGGANTEAFF	TGTGCCAGCAGCTTAGTCGGCGGGGCGAACACTGAAGCTTTCTTT	-	TRBV7-8	TRBJ1-1	once
CAINPGGFSGNNEQFF	TGTGCCATCAACCCGGGCGGCTTTTCGGGGAACAATGAGCAGTTCTTC	-	TRBV10-3	TRBJ2-1	-
CASSPGLAGVTGELFF	TGTGCCAGCAGCCCAGGGCTAGCGGGAGTCACCGGGGAGCTGTTTTTT	TRBD2	TRBV7-3	TRBJ2-2	-
CASSLGAGPYEQYF	TGTGCCAGCAGTTTAGGGGCAGGGCCCTACGAGCAGTACTTC	-	TRBV27	TRBJ2-7	-
CASSARDRGYEQYF	TGTGCCAGCAGCGCCCGGGACAGGGGCTACGAGCAGTACTTC	TRBD1	TRBV5-4	TRBJ2-7	few
CASSEASYNEQFF	TGTGCCAGCAGTGAGGCTAGCTACAATGAGCAGTTCTTC	-	TRBV2	TRBJ2-1	-
CASSYSQGGETQYF	TGTGCCAGCAGTTACTCACAGGGGGGAGAGACCCAGTACTTC	TRBD1	TRBV6-5	TRBJ2-5	-
CASSFDSNYGYTF	TGTGCCAGCAGCTTCGACAGTAACTATGGCTACACCTTC	-	TRBV5-4	TRBJ1-2	-
CASSHRGAFTSTDTQYF	TGTGCCAGCAGCCACAGAGGAGCGTTCACTAGCACAGATACGCAGTATTTT	-	TRBV14	TRBJ2-3	-
CASSFGKSGTYEQYF	TGTGCCAGCAGCTTTGGTAAGAGCGGGACATACGAGCAGTACTTC	-	TRBV7-2	TRBJ2-7	-
CASSADRGREQYF	TGTGCCAGCAGCGCCGACAGGGGGAGAGAGCAGTACTTC	TRBD1	TRBV7-3	TRBJ2-7	-
CASSLSSGTGYEPQHF	TGTGCCAGCAGTTTATCAAGTGGGACAGGGTATGAGCCCCAGCATTTT	TRBD1	TRBV28	TRBJ1-5	-
CASSPLRTGYQETQYF	TGTGCCAGCTCACCACTCCGGACAGGCTACCAAGAGACCCAGTACTTC	TRBD1	TRBV18	TRBJ2-5	few
CASAGGPNNEQFF	TGTGCCAGCGCGGGAGGGCCTAACAATGAGCAGTTCTTC	TRBD2	TRBV2	TRBJ2-1	-
CASKGIDTGELFF	TGTGCCAGCAAGGGCATTGACACCGGGGAGCTGTTTTTT	-	TRBV6-5	TRBJ2-2	-
CASSVEYRDRGQETQYF	TGTGCCAGCAGTGTTGAATACCGGGACAGGGGGCAAGAGACCCAGTACTTC	TRBD1	TRBV6-1	TRBJ2-5	-
CASSLGGRTSGVVQETQYF	TGTGCCAGCAGCTTAGGTGGGCGGACTAGCGGGGTTGTCCAAGAGACCCAGTACTTC	TRBD2	TRBV11-2	TRBJ2-5	few
CACSVVAPDPYEQYF	TGTGCCTGTAGTGTGGTAGCCCCCGACCCGTACGAGCAGTACTTC	-	TRBV30	TRBJ2-7	-
CASSLQQGADEQFF	TGTGCCAGCAGCTTACAACAGGGGGCCGATGAGCAGTTCTTC	TRBD1	TRBV11-1	TRBJ2-1	-
CASSIRGRTEAFF	TGTGCCAGCAGCATCAGGGGCAGGACTGAAGCTTTCTTT	-	TRBV2	TRBJ1-1	-
CATRGGRFNYEQYF	TGTGCCACCCGGGGGGGGCGCTTTAACTACGAGCAGTACTTC	TRBD2	TRBV19	TRBJ2-7	once
CASSFPTSPGLADTQYF	TGTGCCAGCAGTTTCCCTACCTCCCCGGGCCTGGCGGATACGCAGTATTTT	-	TRBV28	TRBJ2-3	-
CASSLGNEQFF	TGCGCCAGCAGCTTGGGCAATGAGCAGTTCTTC	-	TRBV5-1	TRBJ2-1	-
CASSVDGASTNEQYF	TGTGCCAGCAGCGTAGACGGAGCATCCACCAACGAGCAGTACTTC	-	TRBV9	TRBJ2-7	-
CASLELAGGNNEQFF	TGTGCCAGCCTTGAGCTAGCGGGAGGAAACAATGAGCAGTTCTTC	TRBD2	TRBV2	TRBJ2-1	-
CASSSYLVADTQYF	TGTGCCAGCAGCTCCTACCTCGTGGCAGATACGCAGTATTTT	-	TRBV7-8	TRBJ2-3	-
CASSLRGNMNTEAFF	TGTGCCAGCAGTCTAAGGGGTAACATGAACACTGAAGCTTTCTTT	-	TRBV7-9	TRBJ1-1	-
CASSLTHTYEQYF	TGTGCCAGCAGCCTGACTCACACCTACGAGCAGTACTTC	-	TRBV7-8	TRBJ2-7	-
CASSPRLEASGTDTQYF	TGTGCCAGCAGCCCCCGCTTGGAGGCTAGCGGCACAGATACGCAGTATTTT	-	TRBV4-2	TRBJ2-3	many
CASRGLAGGEEQYF	TGTGCCAGCAGGGGACTAGCGGGAGGAGAAGAGCAGTACTTC	TRBD2	TRBV2	TRBJ2-7	-
CASSQGSREDEQFF	TGTGCCAGCAGCCAAGGCTCAAGGGAAGATGAGCAGTTCTTC	-	TRBV4-2	TRBJ2-1	-
CASSEGAAAYNEQFF	TGTGCCAGCAGCGAAGGGGCGGCAGCCTACAATGAGCAGTTCTTC	-	TRBV6-1	TRBJ2-1	-
CASSPISVGDRSEQYF	TGTGCCAGCTCACCAATATCGGTCGGGGACAGGAGCGAGCAGTACTTC	TRBD1	TRBV18	TRBJ2-7	-